This T cell receptor (beta chain) emerged from a study of cytomegalovirus exposure and HLA in healthy donors. The germline gives CDR1 MNHEY, CDR2 SMNVEV (reference sequence). This CDR3 region has 15 residues. The ends lost 2 bases at V and 2 bases at J; junction bases unmatched: 0. 13 Jbeta primers and 60 Vbeta primers were used for the PCR. The table came from immunoSEQ multiplex PCR; TCRdb's copy has only in-frame clones and leaves some out. The table shows some 130,000 clones, with roughly three fifths occurring only once. Specimen: PBMCs. The chain uses TRBV27 and TRBJ1-5; 10 bases align to TRBD1. This clonotype was obtained from a woman aged 40 to 49 in good health and CMV-seronegative. CDR3 coding DNA: TGTGCCAGCAGTTTAGGGACAGGGGGCAATCAGCCCCAGCATTTT. It is translated as CASSLGTGGNQPQHF.